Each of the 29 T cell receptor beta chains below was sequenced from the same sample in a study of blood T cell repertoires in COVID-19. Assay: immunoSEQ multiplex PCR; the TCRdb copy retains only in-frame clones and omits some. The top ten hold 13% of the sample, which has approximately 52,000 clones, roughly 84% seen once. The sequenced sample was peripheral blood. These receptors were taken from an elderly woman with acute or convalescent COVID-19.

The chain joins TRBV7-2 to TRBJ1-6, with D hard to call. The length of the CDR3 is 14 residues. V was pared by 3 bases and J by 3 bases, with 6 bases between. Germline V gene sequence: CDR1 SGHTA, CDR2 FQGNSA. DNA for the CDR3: TGTGCCAGCAGCTTCCGACTCTATAATTCACCCCTCCACTTT. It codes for CASSFRLYNSPLHF.

In DNA form, the CDR3 reads TGTGCCAGTTCCCGGGACAGGGTCCACGAGCAGTACTTC. Its protein product is CASSRDRVHEQYF. The rearrangement links TRBV11-3 to TRBJ2-7; 9 bases match TRBD1. Trimming cost V 9 bases and J 5 bases; bases outside gene matches: 8. CDR1 is SGHNT and CDR2 is YENEEA in the germline V gene. This CDR3 spans 13 amino acids.

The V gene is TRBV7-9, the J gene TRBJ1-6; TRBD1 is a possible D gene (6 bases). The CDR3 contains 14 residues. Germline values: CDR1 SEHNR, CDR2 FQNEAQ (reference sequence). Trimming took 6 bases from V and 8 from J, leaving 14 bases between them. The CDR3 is CASSLGDNDSPLHF. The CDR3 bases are TGTGCCAGCAGTCTGGGGGACAACGATTCACCCCTCCACTTT.

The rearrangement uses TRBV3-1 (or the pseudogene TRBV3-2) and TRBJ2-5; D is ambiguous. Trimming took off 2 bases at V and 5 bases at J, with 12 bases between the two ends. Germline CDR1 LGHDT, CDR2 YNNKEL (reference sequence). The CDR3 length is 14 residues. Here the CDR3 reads CASSQMTGAETQYF. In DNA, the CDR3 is TGTGCCAGCAGCCAAATGACTGGCGCGGAGACCCAGTACTTC.

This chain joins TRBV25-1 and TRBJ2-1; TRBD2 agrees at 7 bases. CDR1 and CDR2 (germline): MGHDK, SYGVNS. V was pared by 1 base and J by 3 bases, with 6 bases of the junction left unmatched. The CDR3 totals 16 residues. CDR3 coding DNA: TGTGCCAGCAGTGAATTGGGCGGGGGAGACTACAATGAGCAGTTCTTC. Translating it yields CASSELGGGDYNEQFF.

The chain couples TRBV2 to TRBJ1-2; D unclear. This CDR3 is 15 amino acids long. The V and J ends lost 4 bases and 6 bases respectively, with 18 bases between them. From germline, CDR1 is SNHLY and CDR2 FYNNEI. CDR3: CASSALGSTINGYTF. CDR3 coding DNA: TGTGCCAGCAGTGCCCTGGGATCGACTATAAATGGCTACACCTTC.

The CDR3 sequence: CASSFQNSPLHF. CDR3 in DNA: TGTGCCAGCAGTTTCCAGAATTCACCCCTCCACTTT. V gene TRBV27 combines with J gene TRBJ1-6; D is unresolved. Germline-derived CDR1 and CDR2 are MNHEY and SMNVEV (reference sequence). This CDR3 has 12 amino acids. Trimming pared 3 bases from V and 7 bases from J, leaving 4 bases between.

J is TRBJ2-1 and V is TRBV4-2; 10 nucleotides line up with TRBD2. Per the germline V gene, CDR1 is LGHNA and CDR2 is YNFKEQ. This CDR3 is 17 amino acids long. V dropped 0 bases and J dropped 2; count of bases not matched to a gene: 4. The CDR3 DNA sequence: TGTGCCAGCAGCCAAGATTTAAGCGGGGGGGCCTACAATGAGCAGTTCTTC. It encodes CASSQDLSGGAYNEQFF.

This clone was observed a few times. DNA for the CDR3: TGTGCCAGCAGGGAGGGGGCCAACTACGAGCAGTACTTC. Amino acid sequence: CASREGANYEQYF. V is TRBV7-9 and J is TRBJ2-7; TRBD1 might be the D (7 bases). V shed 6 bases and J shed 3 bases, with 12 bases lying between them. CDR3 length equals 13 residues. CDR1 is SEHNR, CDR2 FQNEAQ, per germline (reference sequence).

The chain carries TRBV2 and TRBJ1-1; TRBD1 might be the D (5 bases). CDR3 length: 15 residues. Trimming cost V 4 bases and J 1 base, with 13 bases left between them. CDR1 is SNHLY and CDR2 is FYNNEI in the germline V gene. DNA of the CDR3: TGTGCCAGCAGTGCTCGACAGCAGGCGAACACTGAAGCTTTCTTT. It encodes CASSARQQANTEAFF.

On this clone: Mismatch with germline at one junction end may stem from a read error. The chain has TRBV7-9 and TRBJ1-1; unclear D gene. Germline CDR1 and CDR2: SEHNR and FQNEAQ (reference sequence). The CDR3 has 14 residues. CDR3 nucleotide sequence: TGTGCCGGCAGCTCCGAGGGCGTAGGGACTGAAGCTTTCTTT. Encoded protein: CAGSSEGVGTEAFF.

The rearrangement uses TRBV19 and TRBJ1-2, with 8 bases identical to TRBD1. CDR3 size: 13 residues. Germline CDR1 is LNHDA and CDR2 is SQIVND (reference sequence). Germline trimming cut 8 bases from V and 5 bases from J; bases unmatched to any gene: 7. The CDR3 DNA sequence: TGTGCCAGTGAGCCGGGACAGGTTTATGGCTACACCTTC. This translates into CASEPGQVYGYTF. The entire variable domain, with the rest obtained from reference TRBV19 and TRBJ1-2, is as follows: DGGITQSPKYLFRKEGQNVTLSCEQNLNHDAMYWYRQDPGQGLRLIYYSQIVNDFQKGDIAEGYSVSREKKESFPLTVTSAQKNPTAFYLCASEPGQVYGYTFGSGTRLTVV.

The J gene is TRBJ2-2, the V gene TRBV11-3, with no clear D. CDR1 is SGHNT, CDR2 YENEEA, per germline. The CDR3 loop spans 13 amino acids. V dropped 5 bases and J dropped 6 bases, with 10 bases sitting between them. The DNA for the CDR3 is TGTGCCAGCAGCCCCCGGTCGCCCGGGGAGCTGTTTTTT. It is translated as CASSPRSPGELFF.

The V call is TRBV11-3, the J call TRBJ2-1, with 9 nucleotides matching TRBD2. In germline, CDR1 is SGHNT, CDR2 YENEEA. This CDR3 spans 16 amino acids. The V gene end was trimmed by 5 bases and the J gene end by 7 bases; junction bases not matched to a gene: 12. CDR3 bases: TGTGCCAGCAGCATAGCGGCTAGCGGGACCAAAAATGAGCAGTTCTTC. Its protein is CASSIAASGTKNEQFF. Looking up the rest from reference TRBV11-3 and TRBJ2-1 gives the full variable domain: EAGVVQSPRYKIIEKKQPVAFWCNPISGHNTLYWYLQNLGQGPELLIRYENEEAVDDSQLPKDRFSAERLKGVDSTLKIQPAELGDSAVYLCASSIAASGTKNEQFFGPGTRLTVL.

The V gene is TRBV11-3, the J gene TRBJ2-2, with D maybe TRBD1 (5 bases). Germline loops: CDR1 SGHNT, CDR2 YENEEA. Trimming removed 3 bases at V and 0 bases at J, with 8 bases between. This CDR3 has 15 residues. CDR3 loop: CASSFDSANTGELFF. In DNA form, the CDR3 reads TGTGCCAGCAGCTTTGACAGCGCGAACACCGGGGAGCTGTTTTTT.

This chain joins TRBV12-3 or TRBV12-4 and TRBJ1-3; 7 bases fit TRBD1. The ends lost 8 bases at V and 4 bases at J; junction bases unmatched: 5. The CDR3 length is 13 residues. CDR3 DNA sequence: TGTGCCAGCGACGCAGGGGGGGGAAACACCATATATTTT. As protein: CASDAGGGNTIYF.

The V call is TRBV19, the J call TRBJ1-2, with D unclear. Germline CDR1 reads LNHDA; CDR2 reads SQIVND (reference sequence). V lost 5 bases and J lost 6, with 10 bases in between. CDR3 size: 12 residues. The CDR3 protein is CASSEGVNGYTF. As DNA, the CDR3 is TGTGCCAGTAGTGAGGGTGTCAATGGCTACACCTTC.

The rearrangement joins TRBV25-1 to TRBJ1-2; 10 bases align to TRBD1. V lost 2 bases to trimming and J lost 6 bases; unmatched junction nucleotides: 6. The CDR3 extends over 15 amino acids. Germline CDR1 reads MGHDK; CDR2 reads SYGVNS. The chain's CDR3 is CASSEPPDRGNGYTF. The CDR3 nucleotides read TGTGCCAGCAGTGAACCCCCGGACAGGGGGAATGGCTACACCTTC.

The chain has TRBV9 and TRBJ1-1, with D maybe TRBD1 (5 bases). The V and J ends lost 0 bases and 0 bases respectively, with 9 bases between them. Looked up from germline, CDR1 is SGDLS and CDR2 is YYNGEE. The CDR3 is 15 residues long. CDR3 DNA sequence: TGTGCCAGCAGCGTAGGGGAACAGGTGAACACTGAAGCTTTCTTT. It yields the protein CASSVGEQVNTEAFF.

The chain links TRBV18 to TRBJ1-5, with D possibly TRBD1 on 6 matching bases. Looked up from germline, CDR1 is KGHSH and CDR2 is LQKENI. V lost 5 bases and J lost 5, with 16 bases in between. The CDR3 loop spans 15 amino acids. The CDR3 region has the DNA TGTGCCAGCTCATTTGGGGGCTCCCCCCATCAGCCCCAGCATTTT. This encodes CASSFGGSPHQPQHF.

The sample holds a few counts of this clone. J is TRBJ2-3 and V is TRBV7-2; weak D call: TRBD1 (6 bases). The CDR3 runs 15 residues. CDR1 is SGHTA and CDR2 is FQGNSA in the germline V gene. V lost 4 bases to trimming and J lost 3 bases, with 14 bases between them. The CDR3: CASSSGQRWTDTQYF. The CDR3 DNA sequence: TGTGCCAGCAGCTCAGGACAGAGGTGGACAGATACGCAGTATTTT.

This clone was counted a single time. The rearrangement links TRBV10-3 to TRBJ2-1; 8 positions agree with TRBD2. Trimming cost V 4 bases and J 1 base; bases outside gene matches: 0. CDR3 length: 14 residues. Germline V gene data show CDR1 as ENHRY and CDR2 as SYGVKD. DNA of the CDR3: TGTGCCATCAGTGCGGGGGGGTCCTACAATGAGCAGTTCTTC. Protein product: CAISAGGSYNEQFF.

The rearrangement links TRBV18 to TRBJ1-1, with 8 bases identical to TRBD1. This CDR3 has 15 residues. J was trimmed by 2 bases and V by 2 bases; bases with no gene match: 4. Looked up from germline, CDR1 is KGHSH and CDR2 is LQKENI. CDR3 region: CASSPVTGDNTEAFF. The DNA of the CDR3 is TGTGCCAGCTCACCAGTGACAGGGGATAACACTGAAGCTTTCTTT.

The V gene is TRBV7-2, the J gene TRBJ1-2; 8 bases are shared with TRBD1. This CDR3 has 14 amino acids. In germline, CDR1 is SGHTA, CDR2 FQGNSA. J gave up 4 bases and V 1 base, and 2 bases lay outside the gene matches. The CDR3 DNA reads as TGTGCCAGCAGCTTAGGACAGGGGTCCTATGGCTACACCTTC. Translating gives CASSLGQGSYGYTF. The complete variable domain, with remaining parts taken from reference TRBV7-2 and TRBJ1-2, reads GAGVSQSPSNKVTEKGKDVELRCDPISGHTALYWYRQSLGQGLEFLIYFQGNSAPDKSGLPSDRFSAERTGGSVSTLTIQRTQQEDSAVYLCASSLGQGSYGYTFGSGTRLTVV.

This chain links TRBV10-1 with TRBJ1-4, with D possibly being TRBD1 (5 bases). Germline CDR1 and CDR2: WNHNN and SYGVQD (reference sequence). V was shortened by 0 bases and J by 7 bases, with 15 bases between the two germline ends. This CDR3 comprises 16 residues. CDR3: CASSESKGEGIEKLFF. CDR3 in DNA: TGCGCCAGCAGTGAGTCCAAAGGGGAAGGCATTGAAAAACTGTTTTTT.

CDR3 in DNA: TGTGCCAGCAGCAACAAGCAGTGGGACAGCTATGGCTACACCTTC. Encoded protein: CASSNKQWDSYGYTF. The rearrangement uses TRBV13 and TRBJ1-2; 7 positions agree with TRBD1. The CDR3 is made up of 15 amino acids. With 5 bases clipped from V and 4 bases from J, the junction kept 10 bases outside the gene matches. Germline V gene sequence: CDR1 PRHDT, CDR2 FYEKMQ (reference sequence).

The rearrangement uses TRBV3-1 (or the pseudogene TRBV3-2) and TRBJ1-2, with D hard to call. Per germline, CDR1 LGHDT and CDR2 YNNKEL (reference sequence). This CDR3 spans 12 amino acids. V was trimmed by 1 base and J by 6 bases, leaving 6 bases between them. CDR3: CASSQGGDGYTF. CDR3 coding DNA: TGTGCCAGCAGCCAAGGCGGGGATGGCTACACCTTC.

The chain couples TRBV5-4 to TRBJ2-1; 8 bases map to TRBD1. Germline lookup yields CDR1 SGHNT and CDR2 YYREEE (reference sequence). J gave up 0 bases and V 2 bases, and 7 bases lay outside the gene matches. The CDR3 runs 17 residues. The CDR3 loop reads CASSFSGGRSSYNEQFF. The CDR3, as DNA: TGTGCCAGCAGCTTCTCAGGGGGCCGGAGCTCCTACAATGAGCAGTTCTTC. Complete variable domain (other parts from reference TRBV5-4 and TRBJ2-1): ETGVTQSPTHLIKTRGQQVTLRCSSQSGHNTVSWYQQALGQGPQFIFQYYREEENGRGNFPPRFSGLQFPNYSSELNVNALELDDSALYLCASSFSGGRSSYNEQFFGPGTRLTVL.

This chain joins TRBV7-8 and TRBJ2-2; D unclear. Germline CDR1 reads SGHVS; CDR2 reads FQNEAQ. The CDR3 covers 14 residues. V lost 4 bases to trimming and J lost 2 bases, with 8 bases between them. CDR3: CASSSLNNTGELFF. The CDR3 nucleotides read TGTGCCAGCAGCTCACTAAATAACACCGGGGAGCTGTTTTTT.